This T cell receptor beta chain was captured in a study of cytomegalovirus exposure and HLA in healthy donors. This clone was found a few times. Its antigen is as yet unknown. Other DNA sequences of this sample code for an identical CDR3. Both 60 Vbeta primers and 13 Jbeta primers went into the PCR. The table came from immunoSEQ multiplex PCR; TCRdb's copy has only in-frame clones and leaves some out. The profile shows 97,000 or so clones, around 10% of them singletons. Study conclusions and caveats: The later analysis indicated that the majority of CMV-associated TCR beta chains appeared HLA-restricted. Earlier results showed most TCR beta V segments being productive about 87% or about 30% of the time.

Sequencing was performed on PBMCs. The clonotype originates from a man aged 45-60 years in good health and CMV-seropositive.

Written as DNA, the CDR3 is TGTGCCAGCAGCGCCAGGGGTTTGAACACTGAAGCTTTCTTT. Translated: CASSARGLNTEAFF. This chain joins TRBV9 and TRBJ1-1, with a weak D call TRBD1 (6 bases). Trimming removed 3 bases at V and 0 bases at J, with 9 bases between. Germline CDR1 SGDLS, CDR2 YYNGEE. The CDR3 runs to 14 residues.